This T cell receptor (beta chain) originates from a study of beta chain features in type 1 diabetes. Study background: All samples yielded around 98 million examined sorted cells.

Sequenced material consisted of expressed TCRB transcripts (all of the isolated RNA was reverse transcribed). Libraries were prepared by immunoSEQ multiplex PCR; TCRdb keeps only in-frame clonotypes and omits some of them. The sample has 300,000 to 400,000 clones, approximately 8% seen once; the top ten hold around 0.44%. This clone has only a few counts. Via the markers CD45RO/CCR7/CD25/CD127/CD95/CD27, stem cell-like memory, regulatory, central memory and naive CD4+ cells were sorted. CDR3 length equals 14 residues. Trimming stripped 5 bases from V and 11 bases from J, with 20 bases between. Germline V gene data show CDR1 as SGDLS and CDR2 as YYNGEE.

The V and J genes are TRBV9 and TRBJ2-4; D is perhaps TRBD1 or TRBD2 (6 bases each). The TCR originated in a woman aged 18 to 35 in good health. The sequenced material came from central memory CD4+ T cells from blood. The CDR3 DNA reads TGTGCCAGCAGTAAGGGGGGAACCGAAACGGTTCAGTACTTC. Translated, it gives CASSKGGTETVQYF.